This is a list of T cell receptor beta chains from one sample in a study of blood T cell repertoires in COVID-19. Here immunoSEQ multiplex PCR was the method, and the copy in TCRdb shows in-frame clones only, minus some. Here the sample spans approximately 160,000 clones, around 83% being singletons. Sequencing was carried out using PBMCs or T cells enriched from blood (not recorded which). These receptors were taken from a woman aged 50 to 65 in a cohort exposed to, infected with or recovered from COVID-19 (not recorded which). The CDR3 runs from the conserved cysteine through the conserved F or W. A D gene is named only where the DNA matches it firmly. Clone size is stated in some rows and not others, as once, few, many or a class when expanded.

J gene	V gene	D gene	clone size	CDR3 DNA	CDR3 protein
TRBJ1-3	TRBV10-3	-	-	TGTGCCATCAGGGGATGGCAGGGGAGAGGAAACACCATATATTTT	CAIRGWQGRGNTIYF
TRBJ1-2	TRBV2	-	-	TGTGCCAGCAGTGAAAGCCATCTGGAACAGAGCTATGGCTACACCTTC	CASSESHLEQSYGYTF
TRBJ1-2	TRBV28	-	-	TGTGCCAGCAGTTTAACAGTCGGGGTGGGCTACACCTTC	CASSLTVGVGYTF
TRBJ2-5	TRBV9	-	once	TGTGCCAGCAGCGTAGATTTGTACGAGAGAGAGACCCAGTACTTC	CASSVDLYERETQYF
TRBJ2-7	TRBV10-1	TRBD2	-	TGCGCCAGCAGTGGAGAGCTAGCGGGAGGAGGGGAGCAGTACTTC	CASSGELAGGGEQYF
TRBJ2-2	TRBV6-2/TRBV6-3	-	few	TGTGCCAGCAGTTACTCTAGGGAGGCCACCGGGGAGCTGTTTTTT	CASSYSREATGELFF
TRBJ2-6	TRBV10-3	-	once	TGTGCCATCAGTGACGGACAAACTGGGGCCAACGTCCTGACTTTC	CAISDGQTGANVLTF
TRBJ2-5	TRBV27	TRBD2	-	TGTGCCAGCAGTCCCTTAGGACTAGCGGGGATCCAAGAGACCCAGTACTTC	CASSPLGLAGIQETQYF
TRBJ2-7	TRBV2	TRBD1	-	TGTGCCAGCCGGGTTAGGACAGGGGAGGAATACGAGCAGTACTTC	CASRVRTGEEYEQYF
TRBJ2-3	TRBV7-7	TRBD2	-	TGTGCTAGCAGCCCGGGACTAGCGGAAGTAGATACGCAGTATTTT	CASSPGLAEVDTQYF
TRBJ2-2	TRBV2	-	-	TGTGCCAGCAGGAGGATCGGGGAGCTGTTTTTT	CASRRIGELFF
TRBJ2-7	TRBV27	-	-	TGTGCCAGCGGGACGGGGGAACCCTACGAGCAGTACTTC	CASGTGEPYEQYF
TRBJ2-2	TRBV20-1	-	-	TGCAGTGCTATTGACCCCGGCACCGGGGAGCTGTTTTTT	CSAIDPGTGELFF
TRBJ2-1	TRBV7-3	-	-	TGTGCCAGCAGCTTAATGGGCCAGTCAGTATACAATGAGCAGTTCTTC	CASSLMGQSVYNEQFF
TRBJ2-1	TRBV11-2	TRBD2	-	TGTGCCAGCAGCTTAGTGTCTAGCGGGAGCAATGAGCAGTTCTTC	CASSLVSSGSNEQFF
TRBJ1-1	TRBV28	TRBD1	-	TGTGCCAGCAGTTCTCGGGGGACAGGGAGTAGGAACACTGAAGCTTTCTTT	CASSSRGTGSRNTEAFF
TRBJ1-5	TRBV6-2/TRBV6-3	-	-	TGTGCCAGCAGTTACAGGAGTAGCAATCAGCCCCAGCATTTT	CASSYRSSNQPQHF